The TCR beta chain described here comes from a study of regulatory T cells in long-lasting Graves disease. Time point specified: persistent/refractory GD, antithyroid drugs over 5 years with positive TRAb. From RNA extracted from PBMCs, the TCR library was made. Relying on iRepertoire HTBI primers and Arm-PCR of CDR3 regions, the team built TCR beta libraries. TCRdb passed the multiplex PCR reads through MiXCR, listing each CDR3 protein once. This sample carries some 470,000 distinct CDR3 sequences, about a fifth of them seen once, and the ten largest clones take more than 6%. CDR3 size: 13 residues. Trimming pared 2 bases from V and 0 bases from J, leaving 3 bases between. Germline V CDR1 and CDR2: MNHEY, SVGAGI.

The genes are TRBV6-5 and TRBJ2-3; D gene ambiguous. The TCR comes from a female donor with Graves disease. Sequenced here: peripheral blood mononuclear cells (PBMCs), sampled when the disease was refractory, from a patient treated with antithyroid drugs. This CDR3 is CASSYVSTDTQYF. The CDR3 DNA follows: TGTGCCAGCAGTTACGTAAGCACAGATACGCAGTATTTT.